The source of this T cell receptor beta chain is a study of beta chain features in type 1 diabetes. Concerning this clone itself: Antigen: not known.

Regarding the study as a whole: Moderately but significantly shorter TCRB CDR3s were found in Type 1 diabetes patients in all four CD4+ subsets. Insertions at VDJ junctions were less frequent in type 1 diabetes patients. These patients also deleted more nucleotides at the same junctions.

Trimming left V 4 bases short and J 10 bases short, with 8 bases between. Germline V lookup: CDR1 SNHLY, CDR2 FYNNEI. The CDR3 totals 11 residues. Investigators reverse transcribed all isolated RNA, so they sequenced expressed TCRB transcripts. The protocol was immunoSEQ multiplex PCR, while the TCRdb copy is restricted to in-frame clones and leaves out a portion. The sample has about 740,000 clones, around an eighth seen once. V gene TRBV2 combines with J gene TRBJ2-1, with unresolved D. The receptor was isolated from a young man with type 1 diabetes. The sequenced sample consisted of naive CD4+ T cells from blood. The CDR3 reads CASSASPEQFF. For the CDR3, the DNA is TGTGCCAGCAGTGCGTCTCCAGAGCAGTTCTTC. Variable domain in full (rest from reference TRBV2 and TRBJ2-1): EPEVTQTPSHQVTQMGQEVILRCVPISNHLYFYWYRQILGQKVEFLVSFYNNEISEKSEIFDDQFSVERPDGSNFTLKIRSTKLEDSAMYFCASSASPEQFFGPGTRLTVL.